The 29 T cell receptor beta chains below all came from one sample that was sequenced in a study of cytomegalovirus exposure and HLA in healthy donors. 13 Jbeta primers and 60 Vbeta primers were used for the PCR. Assay used: immunoSEQ multiplex PCR; TCRdb lists only in-frame clones, some missing. There are fewer than 200,000 clones in the sample; about 90% occur only once, and about 0.21% lies in the top ten. Material: PBMCs. These receptors were collected from a girl in the first two years of life in good health and CMV-seronegative.

The J gene is TRBJ1-1, the V gene TRBV7-9, with TRBD1 matching 7 bases. The CDR3 runs to 14 residues. V lost 4 bases and J lost 4; bases outside the gene matches: 6. Germline lookup yields CDR1 SEHNR and CDR2 FQNEAQ (reference sequence). The CDR3 spells CASSSRGRSTEAFF. The CDR3 bases are TGTGCCAGCAGCTCCAGGGGGAGGTCCACTGAAGCTTTCTTT.

The chain uses TRBV5-6 and TRBJ1-1; 8 bases are a match to TRBD1. V shed 3 bases, J shed 1 base, and the junction held 5 bases outside the gene matches. The CDR3 is 15 residues long. Germline-derived CDR1 and CDR2 are SGHDT and YYEEEE. CDR3 coding DNA: TGTGCCAGCAGCTCCCGGGACAGGAAGAACACTGAAGCTTTCTTT. It translates to CASSSRDRKNTEAFF. The full variable domain, in which reference TRBV5-6 and TRBJ1-1 provide the parts outside the CDR3, is DAGVTQSPTHLIKTRGQQVTLRCSPKSGHDTVSWYQQALGQGPQFIFQYYEEEERQRGNFPDRFSGHQFPNYSSELNVNALLLGDSALYLCASSSRDRKNTEAFFGQGTRLTVV.

The J gene is TRBJ2-1, the V gene TRBV12-5, with D maybe TRBD2 (6 bases). Germline V gene lookup returns CDR1 LGHNT and CDR2 FRNRAP. The CDR3 totals 13 residues. Trimming pared 2 bases from V and 4 bases from J, leaving 6 bases between. The CDR3 bases are TGTGCTAGTGGTTTGCGGGAGTACAATGAGCAGTTCTTC. Its protein product is CASGLREYNEQFF.

With regard to this clone: A junction boundary mismatches the germline segment, possibly from a read error. The chain joins TRBV6-5 to TRBJ1-5; tentatively, D is TRBD1 (6 bases). CDR3 size: 14 residues. Germline CDR1 is MNHEY and CDR2 is SVGAGI. The CDR3: CAGSYSGVDQPQHF. CDR3 nucleotide sequence: TGTGCCGGCAGTTACTCAGGGGTTGATCAGCCCCAGCATTTT.

This chain uses TRBV7-9 with TRBJ2-1; 13 bases match TRBD2. The V gene's germline CDR1 is SEHNR and CDR2 FQNEAQ (reference sequence). The V gene end was trimmed by 5 bases and the J gene end by 6 bases; junction bases not matched to a gene: 1. CDR3 length: 14 residues. The CDR3 here is CASSTSGGANEQFF. In DNA, the CDR3 is TGTGCCAGCAGCACTAGCGGGGGGGCCAATGAGCAGTTCTTC. The full variable domain, rest sourced from reference TRBV7-9 and TRBJ2-1, is DTGVSQNPRHKITKRGQNVTFRCDPISEHNRLYWYRQTLGQGPEFLTYFQNEAQLEKSRLLSDRFSAERPKGSFSTLEIQRTEQGDSAMYLCASSTSGGANEQFFGPGTRLTVL.

This clone was seen a handful of times. This chain uses TRBV4-1 with TRBJ2-3; 9 nucleotides line up with TRBD2. The CDR3 is made up of 17 amino acids. V gave up 3 bases and J gave up 3 bases; unmatched junction bases: 10. Germline V CDR1 and CDR2: MGHRA, YSYEKL. The chain's CDR3 is CASSQGRGRATTDTQYF. Here the CDR3 DNA reads TGCGCCAGCAGCCAGGGTCGCGGGAGGGCCACGACAGATACGCAGTATTTT.

The V call is TRBV29-1, the J call TRBJ2-5; 7 nucleotides match TRBD1. The CDR3 totals 11 residues. The V segment lost 6 bases and the J segment 5 bases; nucleotides outside the gene matches: 3. From germline, CDR1 is SQVTM and CDR2 ANQGSEA. The CDR3 sequence is CSVHRGETQYF. DNA of the CDR3: TGCAGCGTACACAGGGGCGAGACCCAGTACTTC.

CDR3 coding DNA: TGCGCCAGCACCTCCGGGACTAGCGGGTTAAATGAGCAGTTCTTC. Translating it yields CASTSGTSGLNEQFF. This rearrangement joins TRBV5-1 to TRBJ2-7; 12 nucleotides align to TRBD2. The better agreement between TRBJ2-1 and the DNA end casts doubt on the J call. The CDR3 runs to 15 residues. Germline V gives CDR1 SGHRS, CDR2 YFSETQ.

V and J are TRBV2 and TRBJ1-2; 7 bases agree with TRBD1. Germline V gene sequence: CDR1 SNHLY, CDR2 FYNNEI. The CDR3 consists of 14 residues. With 4 bases clipped from V and 2 bases from J, the junction kept 4 bases outside the gene matches. This chain's CDR3 is CASSATGYNYGYTF. CDR3 nucleotide sequence: TGTGCCAGCAGTGCGACAGGGTACAACTATGGCTACACCTTC.

V and J are TRBV11-3 and TRBJ1-3; no clear D gene. Germline V gene lookup returns CDR1 SGHNT and CDR2 YENEEA. V was pared by 4 bases and J by 3 bases, with 13 bases between. The CDR3 extends over 15 amino acids. The CDR3, as DNA: TGTGCCAGCAGCTCGGGAGTAGGAAGTGGAAACACCATATATTTT. Translating it yields CASSSGVGSGNTIYF.

V gene TRBV9 combines with J gene TRBJ2-5, with 13 bases aligning to TRBD2. The CDR3 consists of 17 residues. Germline CDR1 SGDLS, CDR2 YYNGEE. Trimming cost V 0 bases and J 2 bases; bases outside gene matches: 4. This CDR3 reads CASSVALAGGGQETQYF. The CDR3 nucleotides are TGTGCCAGCAGCGTAGCACTAGCGGGAGGGGGTCAAGAGACCCAGTACTTC.

Concerning this clone: Its ends do not fully match the called genes, so a read error is possible. V gene TRBV5-6 combines with J gene TRBJ2-2, with 8 bases lining up with TRBD1. Germline-derived CDR1 and CDR2 are SGHDT and YYEEEE. The CDR3 covers 15 residues. This CDR3 reads CAGSADRGPTGELFF. The DNA for the CDR3 is TGTGCCGGCAGCGCCGACAGGGGCCCGACCGGGGAGCTGTTTTTT.

The J gene is TRBJ2-7, the V gene TRBV5-5; 10 bases agree with TRBD2. Germline V gene lookup returns CDR1 SGHKS and CDR2 YYEKEE (reference sequence). The CDR3 extends over 18 amino acids. The J segment lost 2 bases and the V segment lost 0 bases, leaving 11 bases of the junction unmatched. The CDR3 region has the DNA TGTGCCAGCAGCTTGGAGTCTACTAGCGGGGTAGCGACCTACGAGCAGTACTTC. It specifies CASSLESTSGVATYEQYF.

V and J are TRBV30 and TRBJ1-3; D unclear. Germline V CDR1 and CDR2: GTSNPN, SVGIG (reference sequence). V was cut by 2 bases and J by 0 bases, with 17 bases left in between. There are 17 residues in the CDR3. DNA of the CDR3: TGTGCCTGGAGTTCTTCCGGACTATCCTACTCTGGAAACACCATATATTTT. It encodes CAWSSSGLSYSGNTIYF. The full variable domain, its missing parts supplied by reference TRBV30 and TRBJ1-3, is SQTIHQWPATLVQPVGSPLSLECTVEGTSNPNLYWYRQAAGRGLQLLFYSVGIGQISSEVPQNLSASRPQDRQFILSSKKLLLSDSGFYLCAWSSSGLSYSGNTIYFGEGSWLTVV.

The V and J genes are TRBV29-1 and TRBJ1-1; D is possibly TRBD1 (6 bases). The CDR3 totals 14 residues. Germline V gives CDR1 SQVTM, CDR2 ANQGSEA. V shed 3 bases and J shed 4 bases, with 15 bases lying between them. In nucleotides, the CDR3 is TGCAGCGTTGATCACCTCCAGGGGAGCACTGAAGCTTTCTTT. Its protein product is CSVDHLQGSTEAFF.

The chain links TRBV27 to TRBJ2-1, with a possible D match to TRBD1 (7 bases). This CDR3 is 15 amino acids long. The germline gives CDR1 MNHEY, CDR2 SMNVEV (reference sequence). V lost 5 bases to trimming and J lost 7 bases, with 18 bases between them. The CDR3: CASSPHGGTANEQFF. CDR3 sequence (DNA): TGTGCCAGCAGTCCACATGGGGGGACAGCTAATGAGCAGTTCTTC.

Only a few counts were recorded for this clone. The chain uses TRBV4-1 and TRBJ2-5, with TRBD1 matching over 10 bases. The J call may be faulty, since TRBJ2-7 better matches the DNA end. The CDR3 has 14 amino acids. The germline CDR1 and CDR2 sequences are MGHRA and YSYEKL. CDR3 sequence reads: CASSNQDRGDEQYF. The CDR3 region has the DNA TGCGCCAGCAGCAACCAGGACAGGGGGGACGAGCAGTACTTC.

The chain uses TRBV27 and TRBJ1-5, with 8 positions matching TRBD1. CDR1 and CDR2 (germline): MNHEY, SMNVEV (reference sequence). V dropped 3 bases and J dropped 3; count of bases not matched to a gene: 4. CDR3 length: 15 residues. This CDR3 reads CASSFRTGPNQPQHF. The CDR3 DNA follows: TGTGCCAGCAGTTTCAGGACAGGGCCCAATCAGCCCCAGCATTTT.

There are a few counts of this clone. CDR3 sequence reads: CASSGVGGQGYEQYF. DNA of the CDR3: TGTGCCAGCAGTGGCGTGGGGGGACAGGGTTACGAGCAGTACTTC. The chain combines TRBV6-1 with TRBJ2-7, with 9 bases fitting TRBD1. The length of the CDR3 is 15 residues. The germline V gene encodes CDR1 MNHNS and CDR2 SASEGT. J was trimmed by 4 bases and V by 4 bases; bases with no gene match: 8.

This clone was found a few times. The chain couples TRBV4-3 to TRBJ2-2; D gene unclear. V was clipped by 1 base and J by 3 bases, with 12 bases between them. CDR1 is LGHNA and CDR2 is YSLEER in the germline V gene. The CDR3 runs 16 residues. CDR3 nucleotides: TGCGCCAGCAGCCAAGTCAGCGCGGATTACACCGGGGAGCTGTTTTTT. It yields the protein CASSQVSADYTGELFF.

The gene calls are TRBV15 and TRBJ1-4; D unresolved. The V and J ends lost 4 bases and 3 bases respectively, with 9 bases between them. CDR1 and CDR2 from the germline V gene are LNHNV and YYDKDF (reference sequence). The CDR3 has 14 residues. CDR3 residues: CATSTYSSNEKLFF. CDR3 nucleotide sequence: TGTGCCACCAGCACCTACTCCTCTAATGAAAAACTGTTTTTT. The full variable domain, completed using reference TRBV15 and TRBJ1-4, is DAMVIQNPRYQVTQFGKPVTLSCSQTLNHNVMYWYQQKSSQAPKLLFHYYDKDFNNEADTPDNFQSRRPNTSFCFLDIRSPGLGDTAMYLCATSTYSSNEKLFFGSGTQLSVL.

The CDR3 sequence is CAWNSGGAGQYF. CDR3 sequence (DNA): TGTGCCTGGAATAGCGGGGGGGCCGGGCAGTACTTC. The gene calls are TRBV30 and TRBJ2-7, with 11 bases identical to TRBD2. J gave up 9 bases and V 4 bases, and 5 bases lay outside the gene matches. Germline V CDR1 and CDR2: GTSNPN, SVGIG (reference sequence). This CDR3 has 12 amino acids.

This clone turned up a few times. Germline and junction disagree at one end, which may indicate a read error. V gene TRBV7-9 combines with J gene TRBJ2-7, with a possible D match to TRBD1 (6 bases). CDR1 SEHNR and CDR2 FQNEAQ come from the germline V gene (reference sequence). The CDR3 is 18 amino acids. The CDR3 protein is CSSSSGSDRPNPHYEQYF. The CDR3 DNA follows: TGTTCCAGCAGCTCCGGAAGCGACAGGCCAAATCCACACTACGAGCAGTACTTC.

The chain combines TRBV7-2 with TRBJ2-2; D perhaps matches TRBD2 (6 bases). The CDR3 is made up of 17 amino acids. CDR1 is SGHTA, CDR2 FQGNSA, per germline. The ends were cut back, 5 bases at V and 6 bases at J, with 22 bases in the middle. The CDR3: CASSQLLLARSAGELFF. The DNA of the CDR3 is TGTGCCAGCAGCCAACTATTACTAGCACGATCCGCCGGGGAGCTGTTTTTT.

The chain employs TRBV5-8 and TRBJ2-1; D is perhaps TRBD2 (6 bases). The CDR3 contains 15 residues. Trimming cost V 0 bases and J 9 bases, with 16 bases left between them. Germline V gene data show CDR1 as SGHTS and CDR2 as YDEGEE. The CDR3 sequence: CASSLGRGGTPEQFF. CDR3 nucleotide sequence: TGTGCCAGCAGCTTGGGACGTGGCGGGACGCCTGAGCAGTTCTTC.

This clone was observed once. The chain links TRBV20-1 to TRBJ2-1; D gene uncertain. The CDR3 sequence is 11 residues long. Trimming stripped 3 bases from V and 7 bases from J, with 7 bases between. Germline V gene lookup returns CDR1 DFQATT and CDR2 SNEGSKA (reference sequence). The CDR3 here is CSASYLNEQFF. The CDR3 nucleotides are TGCAGTGCTAGTTATCTGAATGAGCAGTTCTTC.

CDR3 sequence (DNA): TGTGCCAGCAGCTTAGCGAAGGGGACAGGAAACTCCTACGAGCAGTACTTC. Its protein product is CASSLAKGTGNSYEQYF. The V call is TRBV11-2, the J call TRBJ2-7; 8 positions agree with TRBD1. The CDR3 totals 17 residues. Germline CDR1 and CDR2: SGHAT and FQNNGV. Losses at the gene ends were 1 base for V and 0 bases for J; bases not matched to a gene: 8.

The V and J genes are TRBV5-6 and TRBJ1-4; D is undetermined. The germline CDR1 and CDR2 sequences are SGHDT and YYEEEE. V was shortened by 0 bases and J by 0 bases, with 3 bases between the two germline ends. The length of the CDR3 is 14 residues. CDR3 bases: TGTGCCAGCAGCTTGGCCACAACTAATGAAAAACTGTTTTTT. This translates into CASSLATTNEKLFF.

This sequence joins TRBV5-6 and TRBJ2-2; D gene unclear. This CDR3 has 12 residues. V was pared by 4 bases and J by 7 bases, with 8 bases between. The germline gives CDR1 SGHDT, CDR2 YYEEEE. The CDR3 reads CASSLVIGELFF. The CDR3 bases are TGTGCCAGCAGCCTCGTAATCGGGGAGCTGTTTTTT.